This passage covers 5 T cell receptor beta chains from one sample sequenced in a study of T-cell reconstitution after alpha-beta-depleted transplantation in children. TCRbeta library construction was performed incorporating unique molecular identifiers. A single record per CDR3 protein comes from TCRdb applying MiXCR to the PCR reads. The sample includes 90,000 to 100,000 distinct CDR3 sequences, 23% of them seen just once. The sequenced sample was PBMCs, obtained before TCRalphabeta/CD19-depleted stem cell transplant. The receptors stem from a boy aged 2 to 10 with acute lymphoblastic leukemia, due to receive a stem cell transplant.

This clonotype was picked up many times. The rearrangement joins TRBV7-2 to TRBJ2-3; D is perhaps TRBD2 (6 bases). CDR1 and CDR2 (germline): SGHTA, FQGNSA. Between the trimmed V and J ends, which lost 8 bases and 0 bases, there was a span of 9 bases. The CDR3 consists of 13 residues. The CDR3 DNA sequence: TGTGCCAGCGGGGGGAGAAGCACAGATACGCAGTATTTT. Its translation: CASGGRSTDTQYF.

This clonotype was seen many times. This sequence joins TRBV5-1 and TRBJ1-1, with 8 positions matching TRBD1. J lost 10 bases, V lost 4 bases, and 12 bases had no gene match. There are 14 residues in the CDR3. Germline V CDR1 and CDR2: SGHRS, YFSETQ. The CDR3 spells CASSAKTGALIAFF. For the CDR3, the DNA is TGCGCCAGCAGCGCGAAGACAGGGGCTTTAATAGCTTTCTTT.

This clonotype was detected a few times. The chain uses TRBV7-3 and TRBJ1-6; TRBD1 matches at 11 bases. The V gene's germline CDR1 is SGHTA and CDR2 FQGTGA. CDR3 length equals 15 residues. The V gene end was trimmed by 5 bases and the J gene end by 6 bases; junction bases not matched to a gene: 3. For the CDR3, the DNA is TGTGCCAGCAGCCCTGGGACAGGGGGTAATTCACCCCTCCACTTT. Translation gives CASSPGTGGNSPLHF. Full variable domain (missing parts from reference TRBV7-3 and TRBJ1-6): GAGVSQTPSNKVTEKGKYVELRCDPISGHTALYWYRQSLGQGPEFLIYFQGTGAADDSGLPNDRFFAVRPEGSVSTLKIQRTERGDSAVYLCASSPGTGGNSPLHFGNGTRLTVT.

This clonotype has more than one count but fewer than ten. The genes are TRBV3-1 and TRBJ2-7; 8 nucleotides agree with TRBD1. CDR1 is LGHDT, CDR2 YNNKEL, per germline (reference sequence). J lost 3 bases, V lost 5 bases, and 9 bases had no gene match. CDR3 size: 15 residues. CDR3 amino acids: CASSYRTGNYYEQYF. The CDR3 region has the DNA TGTGCCAGCAGCTATCGGACAGGGAACTACTACGAGCAGTACTTC.

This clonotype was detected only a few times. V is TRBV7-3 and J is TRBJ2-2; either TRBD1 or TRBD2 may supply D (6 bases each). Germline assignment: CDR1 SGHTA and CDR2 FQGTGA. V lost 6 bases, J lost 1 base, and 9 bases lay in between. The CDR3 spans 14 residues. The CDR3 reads CASSRGENTGELFF. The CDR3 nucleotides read TGTGCCAGCAGTAGGGGGGAGAACACCGGGGAGCTGTTTTTT.